Listed here are 14 T cell receptor beta chains from one sample, sequenced in a study of cytotoxic CD8 clonotypes in ibrutinib-treated CLL. Profiled with immunoSEQ multiplex PCR; TCRdb holds only in-frame clones, not every one. The sample gives about 140,000 clones, around 93% of which show up once; 9.5% to 14% is in the top ten. The input for sequencing was PBMCs, taken after 12 months of ibrutinib treatment. The receptor set was obtained from a human donor with chronic lymphocytic leukemia.

The chain uses TRBV28 and TRBJ1-3; no clear D gene. Deletions cut 6 bases from V and 4 bases from J, with 4 bases between. Germline V gives CDR1 MDHEN, CDR2 SYDVKM. This CDR3 is 11 amino acids long. The CDR3 DNA reads as TGTGCCAGCAGGGGAGGAAACACCATATATTTT. Its protein is CASRGGNTIYF.

A single count supports this clone. The gene calls are TRBV6-6 and TRBJ2-7, with D unresolved. This CDR3 spans 12 amino acids. The V end lost 6 bases, the J end lost 2 bases, and 8 bases lay between the germline ends. CDR1 is MNHNY and CDR2 is SVGAGI in the germline V gene (reference sequence). CDR3 sequence (DNA): TGTGCCAGCAGCCTTGGGACCTACGAGCAGTACTTC. This sequence encodes CASSLGTYEQYF.

This clone was seen just once. This sequence joins TRBV5-4 and TRBJ2-5; 13 nucleotides align to TRBD2. The V segment lost 6 bases and the J segment 5 bases; nucleotides outside the gene matches: 10. The CDR3 spans 16 residues. Germline CDR1 reads SGHNT; CDR2 reads YYREEE (reference sequence). The CDR3 is CASTLGLAGKGETQYF. The CDR3 DNA is TGTGCCAGCACCCTGGGACTAGCGGGAAAAGGCGAGACCCAGTACTTC.

CDR3 nucleotide sequence: TGTGCCAGTAGTAGAGGGATAATAAGTGCAGATACGCAGTATTTT. Translation: CASSRGIISADTQYF. The genes are TRBV19 and TRBJ2-3, with D perhaps TRBD2 (5 bases). Germline values: CDR1 LNHDA, CDR2 SQIVND (reference sequence). The V and J ends lost 4 bases and 4 bases respectively, with 15 bases between them. The CDR3 totals 15 residues.

The chain combines TRBV2 with TRBJ2-1; 7 nucleotides line up with TRBD2. Looked up from germline, CDR1 is SNHLY and CDR2 is FYNNEI. The CDR3 has 15 amino acids. With V trimmed by 4 bases and J by 3 bases, 6 bases remained unmatched. The CDR3 DNA is TGTGCCAGCAGTGTACCGGGAGGTGGCTACAATGAGCAGTTCTTC. Encoded protein: CASSVPGGGYNEQFF.

The CDR3 nucleotides read TGTGCCAGCAGTCTCCGGGGGGGGACGACCTACGAGCAGTACTTC. Encoded protein: CASSLRGGTTYEQYF. The J gene is TRBJ2-7, the V gene TRBV27; 8 bases agree with TRBD2. This CDR3 has 15 residues. Germline V gene sequence: CDR1 MNHEY, CDR2 SMNVEV (reference sequence). V lost 5 bases to trimming and J lost 2 bases; unmatched junction nucleotides: 8.

The count of this clone is one. The V call is TRBV6-6, the J call TRBJ1-5, with D uncertain. Germline assignment: CDR1 MNHNY and CDR2 SVGAGI (reference sequence). V gave up 2 bases and J gave up 5 bases, with 13 bases separating them. This CDR3 has 15 residues. CDR3 sequence (DNA): TGTGCCAGCAGTTACGGAGACCTCGGCGATCAGCCCCAGCATTTT. It specifies CASSYGDLGDQPQHF.

The V gene is TRBV7-9, the J gene TRBJ2-5; 8 bases fit TRBD1. From germline, CDR1 is SEHNR and CDR2 FQNEAQ (reference sequence). This CDR3 has 13 residues. V trimming: 7 bases; J trimming: 4 bases; junction bases outside the gene matches: 5. The CDR3 spells CASNRGTGETQYF. CDR3 coding DNA: TGTGCCAGCAACAGGGGGACGGGAGAGACCCAGTACTTC.

The gene calls are TRBV9 and TRBJ2-7; no clear D gene. Trimming left V 2 bases short and J 6 bases short, with 12 bases between. This CDR3 has 13 residues. The germline CDR1 and CDR2 sequences are SGDLS and YYNGEE. CDR3 sequence reads: CASSVHTRGEQYF. The CDR3 DNA reads TGTGCCAGCAGCGTCCACACGAGAGGCGAGCAGTACTTC. Full variable domain (remainder filled in from reference TRBV9 and TRBJ2-7): DSGVTQTPKHLITATGQRVTLRCSPRSGDLSVYWYQQSLDQGLQFLIQYYNGEERAKGNILERFSAQQFPDLHSELNLSSLELGDSALYFCASSVHTRGEQYFGPGTRLTVT.

This chain uses TRBV18 with TRBJ2-3; perhaps D is TRBD1 or TRBD2 (5 bases each). Per the germline V gene, CDR1 is KGHSH and CDR2 is LQKENI. V dropped 5 bases and J dropped 1 base, with 10 bases sitting between them. The CDR3 runs to 14 residues. CDR3: CASSIVGRTDTQYF. In DNA form, the CDR3 reads TGTGCCAGCTCAATTGTGGGACGCACAGATACGCAGTATTTT.

The CDR3: CASSRSGSLGYTF. The CDR3 coding sequence is TGTGCCAGCAGTCGCTCAGGGTCCCTTGGCTACACCTTC. The genes are TRBV28 and TRBJ1-2, with TRBD1 as a possible D gene (5 bases). V lost 5 bases, J lost 7 bases, and 14 bases lay in between. Per germline, CDR1 MDHEN and CDR2 SYDVKM. The CDR3 is made up of 13 amino acids.

V and J are TRBV4-1 and TRBJ2-1; D may correspond to TRBD1 or TRBD2 (6 bases each). The germline V gene has CDR1 MGHRA and CDR2 YSYEKL. The CDR3 runs to 17 residues. Trimming removed 1 base at V and 3 bases at J, with 16 bases between. This CDR3 is CASSQGVLGGVYNEQFF. The CDR3 nucleotides read TGCGCCAGCAGCCAAGGTGTATTGGGGGGCGTCTACAATGAGCAGTTCTTC.

This clone was counted between two and nine times. The chain couples TRBV10-1 to TRBJ2-7; D is ambiguous. V lost 6 bases to trimming and J lost 3 bases, with 12 bases between them. The CDR3 covers 13 residues. Germline CDR1 reads WNHNN; CDR2 reads SYGVQD (reference sequence). CDR3 coding DNA: TGCGCCAGCAGCCTCTCCTCCAACTACGAGCAGTACTTC. Encoded protein: CASSLSSNYEQYF.

The chain recombines TRBV25-1 with TRBJ2-1; D may be TRBD2 (6 bases). The CDR3 runs 16 residues. From germline, CDR1 is MGHDK and CDR2 SYGVNS. V gave up 3 bases and J gave up 9 bases, with 21 bases separating them. The CDR3 nucleotides are TGTGCCAGCAGTGACCCCCTGACCCCATTGGGGGGTGAGCAGTTCTTC. Translating it yields CASSDPLTPLGGEQFF.